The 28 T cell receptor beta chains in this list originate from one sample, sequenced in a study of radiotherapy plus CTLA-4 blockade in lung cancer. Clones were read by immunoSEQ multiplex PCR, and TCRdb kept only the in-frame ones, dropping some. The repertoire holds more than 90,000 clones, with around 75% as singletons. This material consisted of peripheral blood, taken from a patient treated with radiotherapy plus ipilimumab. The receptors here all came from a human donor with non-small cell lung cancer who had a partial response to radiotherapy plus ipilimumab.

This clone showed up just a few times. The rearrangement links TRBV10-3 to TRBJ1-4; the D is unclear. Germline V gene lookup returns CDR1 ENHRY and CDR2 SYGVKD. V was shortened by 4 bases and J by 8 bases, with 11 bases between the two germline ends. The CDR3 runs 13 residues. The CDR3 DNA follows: TGTGCCATCAGTGCGGTCCCTTGGGAAAAACTGTTTTTT. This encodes CAISAVPWEKLFF.

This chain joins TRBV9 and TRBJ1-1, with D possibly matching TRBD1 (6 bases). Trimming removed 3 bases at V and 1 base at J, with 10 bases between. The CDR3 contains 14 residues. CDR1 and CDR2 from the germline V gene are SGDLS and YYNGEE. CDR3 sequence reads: CASSAQGQNTEAFF. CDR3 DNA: TGTGCCAGCAGCGCCCAGGGGCAGAACACTGAAGCTTTCTTT.

The CDR3 nucleotides read TGTGCCAGCAGCTTAGGGGGGGTCAACGAGCAGTACGTC. Amino acids: CASSLGGVNEQYV. The rearrangement links TRBV11-2 to TRBJ2-7; a weak D match, TRBD2 (6 bases). The CDR3 runs 13 residues. CDR1 and CDR2 from the germline V gene are SGHAT and FQNNGV. V lost 1 base to trimming and J lost 5 bases, with 9 bases between them.

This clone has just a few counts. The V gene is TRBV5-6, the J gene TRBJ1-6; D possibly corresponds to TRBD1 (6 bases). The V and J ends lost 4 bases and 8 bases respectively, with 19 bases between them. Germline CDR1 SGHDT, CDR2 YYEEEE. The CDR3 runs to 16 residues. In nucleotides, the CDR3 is TGTGCCAGCAGCCCTGGGGGCCTTAGGTCGGATTCACCCCTCCACTTT. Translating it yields CASSPGGLRSDSPLHF.

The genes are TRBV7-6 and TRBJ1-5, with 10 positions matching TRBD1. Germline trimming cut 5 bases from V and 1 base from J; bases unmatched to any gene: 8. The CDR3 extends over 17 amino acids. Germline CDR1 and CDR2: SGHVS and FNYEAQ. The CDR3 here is CASSAAAGQGSNQPQHF. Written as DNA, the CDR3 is TGTGCCAGCAGCGCAGCGGCGGGACAGGGGAGCAATCAGCCCCAGCATTTT.

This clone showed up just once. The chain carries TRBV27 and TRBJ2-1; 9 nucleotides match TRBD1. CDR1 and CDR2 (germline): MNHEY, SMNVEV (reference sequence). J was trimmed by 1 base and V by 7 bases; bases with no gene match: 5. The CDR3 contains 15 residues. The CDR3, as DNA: TGTGCCAGCAACTCGGGGACAGGGTCCTACAATGAGCAGTTCTTC. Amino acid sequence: CASNSGTGSYNEQFF.

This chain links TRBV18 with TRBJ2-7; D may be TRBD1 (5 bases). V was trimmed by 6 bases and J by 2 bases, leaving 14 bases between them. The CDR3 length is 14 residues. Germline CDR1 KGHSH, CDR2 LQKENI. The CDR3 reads CASSQDSFTYEQYV. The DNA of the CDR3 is TGTGCCAGCTCCCAAGACAGCTTCACCTACGAGCAGTACGTC.

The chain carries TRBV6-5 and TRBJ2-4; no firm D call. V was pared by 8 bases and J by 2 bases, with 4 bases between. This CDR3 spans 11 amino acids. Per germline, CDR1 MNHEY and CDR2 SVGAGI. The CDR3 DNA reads TGTGCCAGCCAGACCAAAAACATTCAGTACTTC. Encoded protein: CASQTKNIQYF.

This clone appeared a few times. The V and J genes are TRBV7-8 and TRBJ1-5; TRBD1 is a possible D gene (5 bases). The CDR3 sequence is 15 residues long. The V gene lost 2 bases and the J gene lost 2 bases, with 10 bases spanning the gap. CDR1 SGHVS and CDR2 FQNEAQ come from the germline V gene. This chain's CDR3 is CASSLTGRGNQPQHF. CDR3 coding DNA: TGTGCCAGCAGCTTAACAGGTAGGGGCAATCAGCCCCAGCATTTT. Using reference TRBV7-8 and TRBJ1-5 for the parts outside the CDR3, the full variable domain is GAGVSQSPRYKVAKRGQDVALRCDPISGHVSLFWYQQALGQGPEFLTYFQNEAQLDKSGLPSDRFFAERPEGSVSTLKIQRTQQEDSAVYLCASSLTGRGNQPQHFGDGTRLSIL.

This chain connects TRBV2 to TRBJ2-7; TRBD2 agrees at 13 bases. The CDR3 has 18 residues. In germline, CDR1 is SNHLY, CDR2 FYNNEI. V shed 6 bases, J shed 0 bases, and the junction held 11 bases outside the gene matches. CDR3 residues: CASRTSPGLAGSSYEQYF. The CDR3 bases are TGTGCCAGCAGAACTTCACCGGGACTAGCGGGAAGCTCCTACGAGCAGTACTTC. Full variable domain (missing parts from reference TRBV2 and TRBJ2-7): EPEVTQTPSHQVTQMGQEVILRCVPISNHLYFYWYRQILGQKVEFLVSFYNNEISEKSEIFDDQFSVERPDGSNFTLKIRSTKLEDSAMYFCASRTSPGLAGSSYEQYFGPGTRLTVT.

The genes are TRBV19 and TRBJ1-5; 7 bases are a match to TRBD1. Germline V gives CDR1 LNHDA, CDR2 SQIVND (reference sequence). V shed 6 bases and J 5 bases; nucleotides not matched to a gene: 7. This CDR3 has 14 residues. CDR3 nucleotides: TGTGCCAGTAGCCCGGGACAGCTCCATCAGCCCCAGCATTTT. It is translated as CASSPGQLHQPQHF.

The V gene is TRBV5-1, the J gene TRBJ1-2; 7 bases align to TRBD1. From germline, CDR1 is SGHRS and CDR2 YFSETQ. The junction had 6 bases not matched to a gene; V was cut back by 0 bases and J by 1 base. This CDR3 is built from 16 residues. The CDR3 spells CASSLDGTVLNYGYTF. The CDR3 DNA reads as TGCGCCAGCAGCTTGGATGGGACAGTCCTTAACTATGGCTACACCTTC.

The CDR3 reads CAISESGTGNIQYF. CDR3 nucleotide sequence: TGTGCCATCAGTGAGTCGGGGACAGGGAACATTCAGTACTTC. The genes are TRBV10-3 and TRBJ2-4, with 9 bases aligning to TRBD1. The CDR3 has 14 amino acids. The junction had 1 base not matched to a gene; V was cut back by 0 bases and J by 7 bases. Germline assignment: CDR1 ENHRY and CDR2 SYGVKD.

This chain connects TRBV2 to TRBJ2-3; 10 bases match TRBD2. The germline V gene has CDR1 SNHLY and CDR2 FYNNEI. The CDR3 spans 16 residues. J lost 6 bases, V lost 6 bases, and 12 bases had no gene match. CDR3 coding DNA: TGTGCCAGCAGGAAAGAAGCGGGAGGGCCAACTGATACGCAGTATTTT. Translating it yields CASRKEAGGPTDTQYF.

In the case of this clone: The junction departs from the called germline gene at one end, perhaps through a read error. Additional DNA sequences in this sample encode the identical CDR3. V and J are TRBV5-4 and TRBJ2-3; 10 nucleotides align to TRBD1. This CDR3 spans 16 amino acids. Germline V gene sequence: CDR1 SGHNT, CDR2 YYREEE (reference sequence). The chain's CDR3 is CASSLGTGQGEGTQYF. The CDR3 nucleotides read TGCGCCAGCAGCTTGGGTACAGGACAGGGGGAAGGTACGCAGTATTTT. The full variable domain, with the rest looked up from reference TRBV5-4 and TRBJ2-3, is ETGVTQSPTHLIKTRGQQVTLRCSSQSGHNTVSWYQQALGQGPQFIFQYYREEENGRGNFPPRFSGLQFPNYSSELNVNALELDDSALYLCASSLGTGQGEGTQYFGPGTRLTVL.

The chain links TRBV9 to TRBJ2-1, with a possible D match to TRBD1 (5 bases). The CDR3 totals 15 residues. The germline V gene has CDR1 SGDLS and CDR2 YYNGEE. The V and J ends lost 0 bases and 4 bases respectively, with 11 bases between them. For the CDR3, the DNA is TGTGCCAGCAGCGTAGGCGTGACAGCTTACAATGAGCAGTTCTTC. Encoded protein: CASSVGVTAYNEQFF.

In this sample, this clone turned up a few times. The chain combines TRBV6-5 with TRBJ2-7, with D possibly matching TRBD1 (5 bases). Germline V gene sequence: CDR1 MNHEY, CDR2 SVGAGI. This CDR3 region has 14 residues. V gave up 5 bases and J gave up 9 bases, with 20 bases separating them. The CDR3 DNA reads TGTGCCAGCAGTGAACAGGTCCAGTCAACTTTGCAGTACTTC. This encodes CASSEQVQSTLQYF.

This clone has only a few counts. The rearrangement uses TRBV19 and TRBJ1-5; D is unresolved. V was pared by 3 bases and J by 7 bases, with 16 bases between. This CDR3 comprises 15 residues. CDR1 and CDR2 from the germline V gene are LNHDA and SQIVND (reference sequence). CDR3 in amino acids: CASSIRPAALQPQHF. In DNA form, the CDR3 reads TGTGCCAGTAGTATTCGGCCCGCGGCCCTCCAGCCCCAGCATTTT.

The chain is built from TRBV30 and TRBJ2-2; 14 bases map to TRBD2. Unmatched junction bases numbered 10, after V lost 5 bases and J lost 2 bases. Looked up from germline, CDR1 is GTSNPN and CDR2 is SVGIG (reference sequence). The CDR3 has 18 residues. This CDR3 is CAWGPRLAGGPNTGELFF. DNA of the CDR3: TGTGCCTGGGGGCCGCGACTAGCGGGAGGGCCCAACACCGGGGAGCTGTTTTTT.

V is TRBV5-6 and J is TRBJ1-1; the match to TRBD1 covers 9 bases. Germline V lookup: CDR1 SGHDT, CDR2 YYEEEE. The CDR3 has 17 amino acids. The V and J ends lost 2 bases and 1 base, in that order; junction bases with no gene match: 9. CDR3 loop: CASSFTGTGIANTEAFF. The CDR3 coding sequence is TGTGCCAGCAGCTTTACCGGGACAGGGATTGCGAACACTGAAGCTTTCTTT.

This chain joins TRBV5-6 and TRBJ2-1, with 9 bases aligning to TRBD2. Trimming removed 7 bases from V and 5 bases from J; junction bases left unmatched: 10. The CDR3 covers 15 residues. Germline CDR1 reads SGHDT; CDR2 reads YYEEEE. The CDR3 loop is CASGPGTSYHNEQFF. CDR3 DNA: TGTGCCAGCGGCCCCGGGACTAGCTATCACAATGAGCAGTTCTTC.

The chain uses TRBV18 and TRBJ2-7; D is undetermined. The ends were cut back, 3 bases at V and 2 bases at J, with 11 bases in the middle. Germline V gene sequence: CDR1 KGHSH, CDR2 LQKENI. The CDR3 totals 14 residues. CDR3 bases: TGTGCCAGCTCACCTGTAATTGGGGCCTACGAGCAGTACGTC. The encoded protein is CASSPVIGAYEQYV.

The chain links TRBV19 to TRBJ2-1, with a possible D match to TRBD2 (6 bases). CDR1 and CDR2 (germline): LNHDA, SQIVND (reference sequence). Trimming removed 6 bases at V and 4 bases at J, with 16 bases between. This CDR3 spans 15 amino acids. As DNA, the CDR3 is TGTGCCAGTAGACCAGCGGGCGGACAATACAATGAGCAGTTCTTC. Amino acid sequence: CASRPAGGQYNEQFF.

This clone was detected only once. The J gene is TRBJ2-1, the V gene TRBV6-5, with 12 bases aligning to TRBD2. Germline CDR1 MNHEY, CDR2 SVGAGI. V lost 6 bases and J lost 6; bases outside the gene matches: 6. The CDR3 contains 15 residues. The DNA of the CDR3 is TGTGCCAGCAGACGGGGACTAGCGGGTAGCAATGAGCAGTTCTTC. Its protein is CASRRGLAGSNEQFF.

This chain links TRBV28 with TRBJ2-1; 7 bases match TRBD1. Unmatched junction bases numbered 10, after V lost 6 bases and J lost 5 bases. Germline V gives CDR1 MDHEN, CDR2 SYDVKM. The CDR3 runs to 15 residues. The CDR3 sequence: CASREGAADHNEQFF. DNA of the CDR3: TGTGCCAGCAGAGAGGGGGCAGCAGACCACAATGAGCAGTTCTTC.

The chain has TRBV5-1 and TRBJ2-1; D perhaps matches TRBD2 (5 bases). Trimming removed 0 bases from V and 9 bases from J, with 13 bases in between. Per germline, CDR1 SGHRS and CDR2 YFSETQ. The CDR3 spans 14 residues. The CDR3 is CASSLGTVFPEQFF. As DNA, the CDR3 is TGCGCCAGCAGCTTGGGGACTGTGTTCCCTGAGCAGTTCTTC.

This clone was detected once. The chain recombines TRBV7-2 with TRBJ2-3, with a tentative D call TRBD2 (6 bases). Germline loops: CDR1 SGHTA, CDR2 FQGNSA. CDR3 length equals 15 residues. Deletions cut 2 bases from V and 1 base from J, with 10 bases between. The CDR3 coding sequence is TGTGCCAGCAGCTTATTATGGGAGGGCACAGATACGCAGTATTTT. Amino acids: CASSLLWEGTDTQYF.

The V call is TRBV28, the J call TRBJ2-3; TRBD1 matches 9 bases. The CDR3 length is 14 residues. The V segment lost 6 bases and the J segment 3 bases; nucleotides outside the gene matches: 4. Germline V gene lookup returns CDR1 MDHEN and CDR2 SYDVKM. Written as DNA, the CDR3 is TGTGCCAGCAGCCTGACAGGGGGGACAGATACGCAGTATTTT. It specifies CASSLTGGTDTQYF.